The 28 T cell receptor beta chains given below trace back to one sample, sequenced in a study of tumor and adjacent non-tumor tissue in lung cancer. No cell sorting was done before RNA was extracted from the tissue. This non-tumor lung sample came from over 3 cm beyond the tumor edge. A modified ARM-PCR protocol with three rounds of nested PCR amplified TCRbeta. TCRdb re-analysed the multiplex PCR reads in MiXCR, keeping a single row per CDR3 protein. Of tens of thousands of distinct CDR3 sequences in the sample, just under 75% were seen once. The sequenced sample was distant non-tumor lung tissue. The receptors come from an older woman with non-small cell lung cancer.

Worth noting for this clonotype: The CDR3 does not end in the conserved phenylalanine or tryptophan, so this is likely a read error. This chain connects TRBV6-5 to TRBJ2-6, with D unclear. V lost 2 bases to trimming and J lost 1 base, with 3 bases between them. The CDR3 totals 14 residues. The germline V gene encodes CDR1 MNHEY and CDR2 SVGAGI. The CDR3 DNA sequence: TGTGCCAGCAGTTACGCATCTGGGGCCAACGTCCTGACTCTC. It is translated as CASSYASGANVLTL.

About this clonotype: This sequence may be a read error, since a much larger clone differs from it by one base. The chain combines TRBV28 with TRBJ2-1; the match to TRBD2 covers 12 bases. The CDR3 sequence is 16 residues long. Germline V gives CDR1 MDHEN, CDR2 SYDVKM. CDR3 nucleotide sequence: TGTACCAGCAGTTCCGATTCTAGCGGGAGGGCCAATGAGCAGTTCTTC. Encoded protein: CTSSSDSSGRANEQFF.

This clonotype is medium-sized (0.01 to 0.1%) within its sample. The chain recombines TRBV6-2 or TRBV6-3 with TRBJ2-7; D could derive from TRBD1 or TRBD2 (5 bases each). Trimming took 5 bases from V and 7 from J, leaving 18 bases between them. This CDR3 has 14 amino acids. Germline assignment: CDR1 MNHEY and CDR2 SVGEGT. CDR3 amino acids: CASSTGTARMEQYF. In DNA, the CDR3 is TGTGCCAGCAGTACCGGGACCGCCCGGATGGAGCAGTACTTC.

Remarks on this clonotype: The missing conserved phenylalanine or tryptophan at the end of this CDR3 makes a read error likely. The chain is built from TRBV6-2 or TRBV6-3 and TRBJ1-5, with D tentatively TRBD1 (6 bases). The germline gives CDR1 MNHEY, CDR2 SVGEGT. V lost 8 bases, J lost 7 bases, and 15 bases lay in between. This CDR3 spans 13 amino acids. DNA of the CDR3: TGTGCCAGCTCTCCAGGGGACCACCAGCCCCAGCATTGT. Translated, it gives CASSPGDHQPQHC.

The chain combines TRBV24-1 with TRBJ2-5; D is perhaps TRBD2 (6 bases). CDR3 length: 16 residues. The germline V and J ends were trimmed by 0 bases and 3 bases, with 13 bases remaining between them. Looked up from germline, CDR1 is KGHDR and CDR2 is SFDVKD. The CDR3 loop reads CATSDLRSGKEETQYF. The CDR3 nucleotides are TGTGCCACCAGTGATTTGCGTAGCGGAAAGGAAGAGACCCAGTACTTC.

This clonotype appeared a few times. The rearrangement joins TRBV29-1 to TRBJ1-1; possible D gene TRBD1, 5 bases. V was cut by 3 bases and J by 1 base, with 12 bases left in between. Germline V lookup: CDR1 SQVTM, CDR2 ANQGSEA. The CDR3 totals 14 residues. The CDR3 reads CSVDGGGWNTEAFF. Written as DNA, the CDR3 is TGCAGCGTTGATGGGGGGGGGTGGAACACTGAAGCTTTCTTT. The full variable domain, with the rest looked up from reference TRBV29-1 and TRBJ1-1, is SAVISQKPSRDICQRGTSLTIQCQVDSQVTMMFWYRQQPGQSLTLIATANQGSEATYESGFVIDKFPISRPNLTFSTLTVSNMSPEDSSIYLCSVDGGGWNTEAFFGQGTRLTVV.

In regard to this clonotype: This clone may be a read error of a much larger clone one base away. The chain is built from TRBV20-1 and TRBJ2-5; 8 positions agree with TRBD1. The CDR3 extends over 15 amino acids. Germline V gene lookup returns CDR1 DFQATT and CDR2 SNEGSKA (reference sequence). Here the CDR3 DNA reads TGCTGTGCTTCCCACCAACAGGGGGTGGGAGAGACCCAGTACTTC. Translation: CCASHQQGVGETQYF.

Notes on this clonotype: One base away lies a much larger clone, so this may be a sequencing read error. The chain combines TRBV7-9 with TRBJ2-1; D is perhaps TRBD1 or TRBD2 (5 bases each). The CDR3 has 12 amino acids. Trimming took 6 bases from V and 9 from J, leaving 12 bases between them. CDR1 SEHNR and CDR2 FQNEAQ come from the germline V gene (reference sequence). Here the CDR3 reads CASRTAGTEQFF. DNA for the CDR3: TGTGCCAGCAGAACCGCCGGGACTGAGCAGTTCTTC.

As to this clonotype: A read error may account for a junction end that differs from germline. V usage is TRBV6-2 or TRBV6-3 and J usage is TRBJ2-1, with TRBD2 as a possible D gene (6 bases). The CDR3 has 15 residues. Germline-derived CDR1 and CDR2 are MNHEY and SVGEGT. The CDR3 protein is CTSSSSAGNHNEQFF. The CDR3 coding sequence is TGCACCAGCAGCTCATCAGCGGGTAACCACAATGAGCAGTTCTTC.

The gene calls are TRBV4-1 and TRBJ1-5; TRBD1 is a possible D gene (6 bases). Looked up from germline, CDR1 is MGHRA and CDR2 is YSYEKL. V dropped 4 bases and J dropped 5 bases, with 15 bases sitting between them. The length of the CDR3 is 15 residues. As DNA, the CDR3 is TGCGCCAGCAGCCGAACAGGGATTGTTCATCAGCCCCAGCATTTT. Residues: CASSRTGIVHQPQHF.

In this sample, this clonotype turned up a few times. The V and J genes are TRBV29-1 and TRBJ2-5; D is tentatively TRBD1 or TRBD2 (5 bases each). Looked up from germline, CDR1 is SQVTM and CDR2 is ANQGSEA. Trimming removed 6 bases from V and 7 bases from J, with 18 bases in between. CDR3 length equals 13 residues. Here the CDR3 reads CSVLRAVTGTQYF. In DNA form, the CDR3 reads TGCAGCGTCCTGAGGGCAGTCACAGGGACCCAGTACTTC.

In regard to this clonotype: Since no conserved phenylalanine or tryptophan closes the CDR3, a read error is the likely cause. The chain has TRBV11-3 and TRBJ2-3, with 11 bases identical to TRBD2. The CDR3 consists of 16 residues. Germline V gene data show CDR1 as SGHNT and CDR2 as YENEEA. The chain's CDR3 is CASRPGTSGNTDTQYS. DNA for the CDR3: TGTGCCAGCAGACCGGGGACTAGCGGAAACACAGATACACAGTATTCT.

This clonotype is a singleton in its sample. The CDR3 ends on some other residue instead of the conserved phenylalanine or tryptophan, so this is likely a read error. The chain is built from TRBV11-2 and TRBJ2-7; the D gene could be TRBD1 or TRBD2 (5 bases each). Germline values: CDR1 SGHAT, CDR2 FQNNGV. The CDR3 covers 14 residues. V gave up 10 bases and J gave up 4 bases, with 20 bases separating them. CDR3: CANIWDRGGYEQYL. In DNA, the CDR3 is TGTGCCAACATTTGGGACCGCGGAGGATACGAGCAGTACCTC.

As for this clonotype: The junction and the germline gene differ at one end; a read error may be behind it. The J gene is TRBJ2-3, the V gene TRBV6-2 or TRBV6-3; D is unclear. The CDR3 has 15 amino acids. The germline V gene encodes CDR1 MNHEY and CDR2 SVGEGT. As DNA, the CDR3 is TGTGCTAGCAGATTCAGCTTCTCTAACTCAGATACGCAGTATTTT. Translating gives CASRFSFSNSDTQYF.

About this clonotype itself: Mismatch with germline at one junction end may stem from a read error. The J gene is TRBJ2-7, the V gene TRBV4-1; D gene uncertain. The CDR3 is 15 amino acids. Germline V CDR1 and CDR2: MGHRA, YSYEKL. The CDR3 sequence: CASNQDFPGPYEQYF. The CDR3 DNA reads TGCGCCAGCAACCAAGATTTCCCAGGACCTTACGAGCAATACTTC.

Concerning this clonotype: A much bigger clone sits one base away, suggesting this may be a read error. The chain uses TRBV6-4 and TRBJ2-3, with 9 bases that match TRBD2. Trimming at V came to 3 bases and at J to 4 bases, leaving 5 bases not matched to a gene. Germline loops: CDR1 MRHNA, CDR2 SNTAGT. The CDR3 contains 15 residues. This CDR3 is CASSETGGGADTQYF. The CDR3 DNA is TGTGCCAGCAGTGAGACTGGCGGGGGGGCAGATACGCAGTATTTT.

Comments on this clonotype: One end of the junction fails to match germline, which may point to a read error. The genes are TRBV4-3 and TRBJ2-5; 8 nucleotides agree with TRBD1. Germline CDR1 LGHNA, CDR2 YSLEER. The CDR3 sequence is 16 residues long. The CDR3 coding sequence is TGCTCCAGCAGCCAATATTTCCAGGGGGCCGCAGAGATCCAGTACTTC. This sequence encodes CSSSQYFQGAAEIQYF.

In the case of this clonotype: A clone one base away is much larger, so this may be a read error. The V and J genes are TRBV7-9 and TRBJ2-1, with TRBD1 matching 9 bases. Losses at the gene ends were 8 bases for V and 8 bases for J; bases not matched to a gene: 7. Germline V lookup: CDR1 SEHNR, CDR2 FQNEAQ (reference sequence). This CDR3 has 13 amino acids. Written as DNA, the CDR3 is TGTGCCAGCCGGGACAGGGACAACGATGAGCAGTTCTTC. Translation: CASRDRDNDEQFF.

The chain is built from TRBV6-1 and TRBJ2-3, with a weak D call TRBD1 (5 bases). V shed 2 bases and J shed 3 bases, with 18 bases lying between them. Germline CDR1 and CDR2: MNHNS and SASEGT. The CDR3 spans 17 residues. The CDR3 nucleotides read TGTGCCAGCAGTGAAAATCCCCACGGACAAAAGACAGATACGCAGTATTTT. It is translated as CASSENPHGQKTDTQYF.

This clonotype rates as large. CDR3 nucleotides: TGTGCCAGCAGCTTAGAAGCAAGTAATTCACCCCTCCACTTT. Protein: CASSLEASNSPLHF. This chain uses TRBV11-2 with TRBJ1-6; D is uncertain. Germline V gene lookup returns CDR1 SGHAT and CDR2 FQNNGV. Trimming pared 0 bases from V and 6 bases from J, leaving 6 bases between. This CDR3 is 14 amino acids long.

For this clonotype: Being one base from a much bigger clone, this may be a read error. No conserved phenylalanine or tryptophan ends this CDR3, so it is likely a read error. This chain uses TRBV5-1 with TRBJ2-5; D gene unclear. V was clipped by 7 bases and J by 3 bases, with 4 bases between them. CDR1 and CDR2 (germline): SGHRS, YFSETQ. The CDR3 runs 10 residues. In DNA form, the CDR3 reads TGCGCCAGCCTTAAAGAGACCCAGTACTTG. It codes for CASLKETQYL.

This clonotype was picked up a small number of times. The genes are TRBV7-2 and TRBJ2-2; TRBD2 is a possible D gene (6 bases). Looked up from germline, CDR1 is SGHTA and CDR2 is FQGNSA. Trimming pared 4 bases from V and 2 bases from J, leaving 14 bases between. The CDR3 has 16 amino acids. The CDR3 spells CASSSQLAANTGELFF. CDR3 DNA sequence: TGTGCCAGCAGCTCTCAATTAGCGGCCAACACCGGGGAGCTGTTTTTT.

Remarks on this clonotype: It may be a read error: a sequence one base away is much more abundant. The chain couples TRBV28 to TRBJ2-4, with a weak D call TRBD2 (5 bases). The V end lost 8 bases, the J end lost 3 bases, and 14 bases lay between the germline ends. Germline V gene lookup returns CDR1 MDHEN and CDR2 SYDVKM. The CDR3 loop spans 14 amino acids. Written as DNA, the CDR3 is TGTGCCAGCCATCGAGGGATCAACAAAAACATTCAGTACTTC. Protein product: CASHRGINKNIQYF.

Remarks on this clonotype: Its ends do not fully match the called genes, so a read error is possible. V is TRBV29-1 and J is TRBJ2-1, with D tentatively TRBD1 (6 bases). Germline V gives CDR1 SQVTM, CDR2 ANQGSEA. The CDR3 sequence is 12 residues long. The CDR3 loop reads CIVGHRAGEEFF. CDR3 sequence (DNA): TGCATTGTTGGCCACAGGGCGGGTGAGGAGTTTTTC.

Details on this clonotype: A read error may produce the germline difference seen at one junction end. This chain connects TRBV13 to TRBJ2-6, with 9 bases fitting TRBD1. The CDR3 is 17 amino acids. Looked up from germline, CDR1 is PRHDT and CDR2 is FYEKMQ (reference sequence). The CDR3 bases are TGTGCCAGCAGTCGGGGACAGGGAACAGCTGGGGCCAACGTCCTGATATTC. Its translation: CASSRGQGTAGANVLIF. The entire variable domain, with the rest obtained from reference TRBV13 and TRBJ2-6, is as follows: AAGVIQSPRHLIKEKRETATLKCYPIPRHDTVYWYQQGPGQDPQFLISFYEKMQSDKGSIPDRFSAQQFSDYHSELNMSSLELGDSALYFCASSRGQGTAGANVLIFGAGSRLTVL.

The J gene is TRBJ2-1, the V gene TRBV11-1, with TRBD1 matching over 8 bases. Germline V gene data show CDR1 as SGHAT and CDR2 as FQDESV (reference sequence). V shed 2 bases, J shed 6 bases, and the junction held 6 bases outside the gene matches. The CDR3 spans 15 residues. CDR3 loop: CASSLLGTGLNEQFF. The CDR3 region has the DNA TGTGCCAGCAGCTTATTGGGGACAGGTCTCAATGAGCAGTTCTTC.

Only one count was recorded for this clonotype. One junction end does not reproduce the germline sequence, and a read error may be involved. This chain connects TRBV11-2 to TRBJ2-1; no clear D gene. Germline V CDR1 and CDR2: SGHAT, FQNNGV. The length of the CDR3 is 14 residues. The CDR3 reads CASSYAGWGNELSF. CDR3 sequence (DNA): TGTGCCAGCAGCTATGCTGGATGGGGTAATGAGCTGTCCTTC.

The chain employs TRBV29-1 and TRBJ1-4; the D gene is possibly TRBD1 (6 bases). CDR3 length equals 14 residues. The V end lost 8 bases, the J end lost 6 bases, and 19 bases lay between the germline ends. Germline V gene data show CDR1 as SQVTM and CDR2 as ANQGSEA. The CDR3 coding sequence is TGCAGCCACAGAGTAGGACAGAGTCATGAAAAACTGTTTTTT. Translation: CSHRVGQSHEKLFF.